This T cell receptor beta chain was captured by sequencing in a study of blood T cell repertoires in COVID-19. Study-wide background: Some COVID-19 samples were acute and others convalescent; all came from the United States, Italy and Spain. The cDNA or gDNA used as material had been derived from T cells, B-cell-depleted T cells, or PBMCs.

The CDR3 spans 15 residues. In germline, CDR1 is SEHNR, CDR2 FQNEAQ (reference sequence). V lost 6 bases to trimming and J lost 0 bases; unmatched junction nucleotides: 5. Original data processing: Reference gene primers were amplified, and this amplification served to estimate nucleated cell counts. The data were produced by immunoSEQ multiplex PCR, yet TCRdb's version contains in-frame clones alone and is incomplete. D and trimming were read from the DNA, whereas the V and J calls and clone size are those reported in that table. The sample holds 240,000 or so clones, about four fifths seen once. The source of this sequence is a man aged 25 to 45 who had recovered from COVID-19. Input material: peripheral blood. This rearrangement joins TRBV7-9 to TRBJ2-1; 7 nucleotides agree with TRBD1. The CDR3 DNA reads as TGTGCCAGCAGTTCCCGGGACAGCTCCTACAATGAGCAGTTCTTC. Its translation: CASSSRDSSYNEQFF.